This T cell receptor (beta chain) was documented in a study of control samples from healthy donors and cancer patients. Repertoires were generated with immunoSEQ multiplex PCR, while TCRdb's copy carries only in-frame clones and drops some. This table has roughly 95,000 clones, about 89% appearing once. Deletions cut 4 bases from V and 1 base from J, with 8 bases between. The CDR3 spans 15 residues. Germline loops: CDR1 MNHNY, CDR2 SVGAGI (reference sequence). This clone appeared a few times. The rearrangement links TRBV6-6 to TRBJ1-6; D may be TRBD1 (6 bases). The sequence derives from a woman between 25 and 40 years old in good health. Sequenced sample: blood. In nucleotides, the CDR3 is TGTGCCAGCAGTTCAGGGGATTCCTATAATTCACCCCTCCACTTT. This translates into CASSSGDSYNSPLHF.